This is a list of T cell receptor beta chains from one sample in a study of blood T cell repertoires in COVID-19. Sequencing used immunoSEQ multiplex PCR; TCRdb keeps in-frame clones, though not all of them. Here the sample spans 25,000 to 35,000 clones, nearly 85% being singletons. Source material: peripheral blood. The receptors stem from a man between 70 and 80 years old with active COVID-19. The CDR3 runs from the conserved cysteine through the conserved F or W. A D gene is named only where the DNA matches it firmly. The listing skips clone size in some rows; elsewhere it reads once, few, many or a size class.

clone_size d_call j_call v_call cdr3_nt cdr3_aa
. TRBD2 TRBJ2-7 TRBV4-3 TGCGCCAGCAGCCAAAACCCCACAGGACTAGCTCGGAACGAGCAGTACTTC CASSQNPTGLARNEQYF
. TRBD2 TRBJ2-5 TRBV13 TGTGCCAGCAGTCCGACTAGCGGGGATAACCAAGAGACCCAGTACTTC CASSPTSGDNQETQYF
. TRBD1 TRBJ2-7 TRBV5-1 TGCGCCAGCAGCGCCGGGACAGCTACCTACGAGCAGTACTTC CASSAGTATYEQYF
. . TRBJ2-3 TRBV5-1 TGCGCCAGCAGCCCCGGCCGTGGCGGAGCGCAAGATACGCAGTATTTT CASSPGRGGAQDTQYF
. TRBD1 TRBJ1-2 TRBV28 TGTGCCAGCAGTTATACAGGGGGCTATGGCTACACCTTC CASSYTGGYGYTF
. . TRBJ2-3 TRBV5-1 TGCGCCAGCAGCTTGGCCCCGATATCAGGGTCAGGGGATACGCAGTATTTT CASSLAPISGSGDTQYF
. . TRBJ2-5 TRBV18 TGTGCCAGCTCACCCGGAGTCTCGGAGACCCAGTACTTC CASSPGVSETQYF
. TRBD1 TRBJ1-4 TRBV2 TGTGCCAGCAGTGATGGTAGGAAGGGGGCATATGAAAAACTGTTTTTT CASSDGRKGAYEKLFF
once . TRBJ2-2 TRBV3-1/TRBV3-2 TGTGCCAGCAGCCTCTACCCAGCGGCCTCCTGGGAGCTGTTTTTT CASSLYPAASWELFF
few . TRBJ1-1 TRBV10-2 TGCGCCAGGCCCGGGAGGTTGAACACTGAAGCTTTCTTT CARPGRLNTEAFF
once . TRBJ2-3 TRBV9 TGTGCCAGCAGCGTAGCATCGACTCGCTTCACAGATACGCAGTATTTT CASSVASTRFTDTQYF
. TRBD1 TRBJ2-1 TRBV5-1 TGCGCCAGCAGCTTGTCGGGACAGGTGAGAGGTGAGCAGTTCTTC CASSLSGQVRGEQFF
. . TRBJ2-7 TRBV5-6 TGTGCCAGCAGCTCAATTAGCTGGAGGGGGGGGGCCCATCGCCGCGAGCAGTACTTC CASSSISWRGGAHRREQYF
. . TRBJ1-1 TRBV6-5 TGTGCCAGCAGCAGGGGTGGTACTGAAGCTTTCTTT CASSRGGTEAFF
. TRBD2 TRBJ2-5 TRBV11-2 TGTGCCAGCAGCTTGCGGGGGGCGGACAGAGAGACCCAGTACTTC CASSLRGADRETQYF
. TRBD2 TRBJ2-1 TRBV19 TGTGCCAGTAGTATCTTAGGGACTAGCGGTTACAATGAGCAGTTCTTC CASSILGTSGYNEQFF
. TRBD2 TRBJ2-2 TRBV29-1 TGCAGCGCCGGAAGACTAGCGGGGGGGCTCCCCGGGGAGCTGTTTTTT CSAGRLAGGLPGELFF
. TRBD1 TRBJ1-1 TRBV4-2 TGTGCCAGCAGCGAGACAGGGAATCGTCACACTGAAGCTTTCTTT CASSETGNRHTEAFF
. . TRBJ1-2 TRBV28 TGTGCCTACAGATCTAACTATGGCTACACCTTC CAYRSNYGYTF
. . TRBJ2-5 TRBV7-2 TGTGCCAGCAGCAGATCTAACCAAGAGACCCAGTACTTC CASSRSNQETQYF
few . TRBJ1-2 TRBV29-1 TGCAGCGCCGTAACCGGGACACGAGGACCTATGGATGACTACACCTTC CSAVTGTRGPMDDYTF
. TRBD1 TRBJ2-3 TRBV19 TGTGCCAGTAGAGTACCGGGGGACAGGGTGACAGATACGCAGTATTTT CASRVPGDRVTDTQYF
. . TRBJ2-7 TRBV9 TGTGCCAGCAGCGTATTAGGGGGCGAGCAGTACTTC CASSVLGGEQYF
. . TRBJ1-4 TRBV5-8 TGTGCCAGCAGCGGCGACAGTAGTGGGGAAAAACTGTTTTTT CASSGDSSGEKLFF
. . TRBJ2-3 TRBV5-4 TGTGCCAGCAGCTTGCCTGGGGGGGGGCCAGATACGCAGTATTTT CASSLPGGGPDTQYF
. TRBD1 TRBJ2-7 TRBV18 TGTGCCAGCTCACCGAACCCCCTTCCACAGGGGGCTTACGAGCAGTACTTC CASSPNPLPQGAYEQYF
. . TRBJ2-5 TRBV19 TGTGCCAGTAGTATAGCGGTCCAAGAGACCCAGTACTTC CASSIAVQETQYF
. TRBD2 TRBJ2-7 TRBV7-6 TGTGCCAGCAGCTTAGGGCCAGGCGGGGGAGGTGAGCAGTACTTC CASSLGPGGGGEQYF
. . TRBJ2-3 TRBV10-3 TGTGCCACCGCCAACCACAAACCAGGGGATACGCAGTATTTT CATANHKPGDTQYF
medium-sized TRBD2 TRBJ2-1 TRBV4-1 TGCGCCAGCAGCCCCAGGATCGGCGGGGGGCGGGATGAGCAGTTCTTC CASSPRIGGGRDEQFF
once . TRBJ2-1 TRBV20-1 TGCAGTGCTGCCGCTCGGGATGAGCAGTTCTTC CSAAARDEQFF
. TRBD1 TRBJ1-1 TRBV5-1 TGCGCCAGCAGCGGAGCTTGGGACAGGGGGCCGGTCACGAACACTGAAGCTTTCTTT CASSGAWDRGPVTNTEAFF
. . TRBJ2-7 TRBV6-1 TGTGCCAGCAGTGAAACCACTTACGAGCAGTACTTC CASSETTYEQYF
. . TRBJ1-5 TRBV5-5 TGTGCCAGCAGCTTGGAAGTCGGGGTTGTCGGCAATCAGCCCCAGCATTTT CASSLEVGVVGNQPQHF
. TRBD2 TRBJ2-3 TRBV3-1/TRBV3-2 TGTGCCAGCAGCCTGCGGGGGGGTAAATTGACAGATACGCAGTATTTT CASSLRGGKLTDTQYF
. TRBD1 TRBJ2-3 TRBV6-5 TGTGCCAGCAGTTACGGGGACAGGGTGGGCGATACGCAGTATTTT CASSYGDRVGDTQYF
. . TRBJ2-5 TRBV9 TGTGCCAGCAGCGTAGTACCCGGACAGCGAGAGACCCAGTACTTC CASSVVPGQRETQYF
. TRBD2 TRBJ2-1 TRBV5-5 TGTGCCAGCAGTCTAGAGGAAGCGGGGGGTTACAATGAGCAGTTCTTC CASSLEEAGGYNEQFF
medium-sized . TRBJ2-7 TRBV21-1 TGTGCCAGCAGCAAGAGCCCCCTCGGACAGGGAGGAGGTAGATCCTACGAGCAGTACTTC CASSKSPLGQGGGRSYEQYF
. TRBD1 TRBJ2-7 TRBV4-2 TGTGCCAGCAGCCAACCGGGACAGGGAGACGGCGAGCAGTACTTC CASSQPGQGDGEQYF
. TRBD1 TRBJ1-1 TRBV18 TGTGCCAGCTCACCACAGGACAGGGGGCTTCATGCTTTCTTT CASSPQDRGLHAFF
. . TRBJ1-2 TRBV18 TGTGCCAGCTCGGTGGCCAGGGGAAATGGCTACACCTTC CASSVARGNGYTF
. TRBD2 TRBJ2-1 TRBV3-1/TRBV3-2 TGTGCCAGCAGCCAAGGATTGAGACTAGCGGGTAATGAGCAGTTCTTC CASSQGLRLAGNEQFF
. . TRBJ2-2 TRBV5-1 TGCGCCAGCAGCCTGGGGGACACGAGGAACACCGGGGAGCTGTTTTTT CASSLGDTRNTGELFF
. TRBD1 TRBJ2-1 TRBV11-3 TGTGCCAGCGACAGACAGGGGTCCCTCAATGAGCAGTTCTTC CASDRQGSLNEQFF
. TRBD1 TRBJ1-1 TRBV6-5 TGTGCCAGCAGCTCAACCGGGGGGACAGGGTCCGCTTTCTTT CASSSTGGTGSAFF
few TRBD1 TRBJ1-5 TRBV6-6 TGTGCCAGCAGTCACGGACAGGGCGGGGGCAATCAGCCCCAGCATTTT CASSHGQGGGNQPQHF
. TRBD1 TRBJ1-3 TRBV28 TGTGCCAGCAGTTTAGGTCTGACAGGGGGCTCTGGAAACACCATATATTTT CASSLGLTGGSGNTIYF
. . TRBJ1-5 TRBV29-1 TGCAGCGTTGCAGCGACAGGCAATCAGCCCCAGCATTTT CSVAATGNQPQHF
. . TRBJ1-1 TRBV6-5 TGTGCCAGCAGTCAGGGGTTCTCTGAAGCTTTCTTT CASSQGFSEAFF
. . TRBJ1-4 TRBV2 TGTGCCAGCAGTGAAGTGCGGGGGCATTTTGAAAAACTGTTTTTT CASSEVRGHFEKLFF
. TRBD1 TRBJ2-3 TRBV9 TGTGCCAGCAGTCTCTCGATGACAGGGGCTAATACGCAGTATTTT CASSLSMTGANTQYF
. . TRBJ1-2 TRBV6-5 TGTGCCAGCAGTTACTCCGGGGGGGCCCCCTGGGGCTACACCTTC CASSYSGGAPWGYTF
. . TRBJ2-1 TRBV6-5 TGTTCTACAGGGAAGAATGAGCAGTTCTTC CSTGKNEQFF
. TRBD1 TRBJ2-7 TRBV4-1 TGCGCCAGCAGCCAAGTTCAGGGGGCGGCCGAGCAGTACTTC CASSQVQGAAEQYF